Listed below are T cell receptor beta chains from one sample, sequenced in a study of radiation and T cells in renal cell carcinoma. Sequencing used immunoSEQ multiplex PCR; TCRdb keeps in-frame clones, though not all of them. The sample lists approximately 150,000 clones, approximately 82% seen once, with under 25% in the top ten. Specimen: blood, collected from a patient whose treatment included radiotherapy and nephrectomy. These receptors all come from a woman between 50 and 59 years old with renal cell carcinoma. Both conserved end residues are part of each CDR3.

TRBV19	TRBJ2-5	CASSISATQETQYF
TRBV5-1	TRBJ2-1	CASSLAGLAGGNEQFF
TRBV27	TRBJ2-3	CASSLPGQPGTDTQYF
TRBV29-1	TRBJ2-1	CSGSSAIVYNEQFF
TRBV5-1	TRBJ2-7	CASSLAAGQGFEQYF
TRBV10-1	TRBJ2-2	CASGQDPTGELFF
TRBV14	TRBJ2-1	CASSHQGSWISSYNEQFF
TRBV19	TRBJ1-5	CASSTILDGGNQPQHF
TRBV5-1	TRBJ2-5	CASSKQDQETQYF
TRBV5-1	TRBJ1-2	CASSSGRNYGYTF
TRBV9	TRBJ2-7	CASSPRDRANYEQYF
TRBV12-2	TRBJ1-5	CASRFSRAGHF
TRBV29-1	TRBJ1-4	CSADDGVGLFF
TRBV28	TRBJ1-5	CASRLRTTKGNQPQHF
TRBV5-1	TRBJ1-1	CASSGEGGAGNTEAFF
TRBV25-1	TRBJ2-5	CASHQGHQQETQYF